These 17 T cell receptor beta chains share one sample of origin, sequenced in a study of T cell repertoires in cytomegalovirus infection. These TCRs are of unknown antigen specificity. Using its own MiXCR run on the reads, TCRdb lists one record per CDR3 protein. The repertoire holds about half a million distinct CDR3 sequences, with around 35% as singletons. The sample in question was cultured PBMCs, obtained from culture after CMV antigen stimulation. The receptors come from a human donor in good health (CMV status not recorded). Some clones in this sample may be carry-over from other donors' samples.

This chain connects TRBV7-9 to TRBJ2-1, with TRBD2 identical over 13 bases. Looked up from germline, CDR1 is SEHNR and CDR2 is FQNEAQ (reference sequence). CDR3 length equals 17 residues. Trimming took 5 bases from V and 5 from J; bases not matched to a gene: 9. CDR3: CASSVDTSGRAHNEQFF. Here the CDR3 DNA reads TGTGCCAGCAGCGTGGACACTAGCGGGAGGGCCCACAATGAGCAGTTCTTC.

This clonotype came up a few times. This chain connects TRBV7-3 to TRBJ2-2; 7 nucleotides match TRBD2. Germline lookup yields CDR1 SGHTA and CDR2 FQGTGA. This CDR3 comprises 16 residues. V dropped 1 base and J dropped 2; count of bases not matched to a gene: 4. CDR3 coding DNA: TGTGCCAGCAGCTTAAACCCAGCGGGAAACACCGGGGAGCTGTTTTTT. Translated: CASSLNPAGNTGELFF.

This chain connects TRBV28 to TRBJ1-6; no clear D. Germline values: CDR1 MDHEN, CDR2 SYDVKM. Trimming stripped 1 base from V and 6 bases from J, with 10 bases between. CDR3 size: 15 residues. CDR3 loop: CASSLSTGFNSPLHF. The CDR3, as DNA: TGTGCCAGCAGTTTATCCACGGGATTTAATTCACCCCTCCACTTT.

Only one count was recorded for this clonotype. The chain combines TRBV20-1 with TRBJ2-1; 8 positions agree with TRBD2. The junction had 4 bases not matched to a gene; V was cut back by 3 bases and J by 0 bases. Germline V gives CDR1 DFQATT, CDR2 SNEGSKA (reference sequence). This CDR3 is built from 15 residues. Here the CDR3 reads CSARGTSYSYNEQFF. CDR3 DNA: TGCAGTGCTAGGGGGACTAGTTACTCCTACAATGAGCAGTTCTTC.

The chain is built from TRBV7-8 and TRBJ1-5; 9 positions agree with TRBD1. Germline V gene data show CDR1 as SGHVS and CDR2 as FQNEAQ. J was trimmed by 2 bases and V by 5 bases; bases with no gene match: 13. This CDR3 contains 18 residues. The CDR3 DNA reads TGTGCCAGCAGCCCATACAGGGGGCTAGGAGTTGGCAATCAGCCCCAGCATTTT. Protein: CASSPYRGLGVGNQPQHF. Variable domain in full (rest from reference TRBV7-8 and TRBJ1-5): GAGVSQSPRYKVAKRGQDVALRCDPISGHVSLFWYQQALGQGPEFLTYFQNEAQLDKSGLPSDRFFAERPEGSVSTLKIQRTQQEDSAVYLCASSPYRGLGVGNQPQHFGDGTRLSIL.

This clonotype was recorded a few times. The CDR3 loop reads CASSGTSGSRYNEQFF. The CDR3 DNA reads TGCGCCAGCAGTGGAACTAGCGGGTCGCGGTACAATGAGCAGTTCTTC. V is TRBV4-1 and J is TRBJ2-1; 9 bases line up with TRBD2. The CDR3 runs 16 residues. J was trimmed by 4 bases and V by 6 bases; bases with no gene match: 10. In germline, CDR1 is MGHRA, CDR2 YSYEKL.

The genes are TRBV28 and TRBJ2-7; D may match TRBD1 or TRBD2 (5 bases each). V dropped 4 bases and J dropped 3 bases, with 25 bases sitting between them. The CDR3 sequence is 18 residues long. Germline V gene sequence: CDR1 MDHEN, CDR2 SYDVKM. CDR3 nucleotide sequence: TGTGCCAGCAGTTCCCGCGGGCGGTGGGCAGGGACCAACTACGAGCAGTACTTC. The encoded protein is CASSSRGRWAGTNYEQYF. Full variable domain (remainder filled in from reference TRBV28 and TRBJ2-7): DVKVTQSSRYLVKRTGEKVFLECVQDMDHENMFWYRQDPGLGLRLIYFSYDVKMKEKGDIPEGYSVSREKKERFSLILESASTNQTSMYLCASSSRGRWAGTNYEQYFGPGTRLTVT.

This clonotype was counted only a few times. Written as DNA, the CDR3 is TGCAGTGCTAGAGATCCCTGGGGGCCAGGTGAAAAACTGTTTTTT. This gives the protein CSARDPWGPGEKLFF. The rearrangement uses TRBV20-1 and TRBJ1-4, with D possibly matching TRBD1 (6 bases). Trimming stripped 0 bases from V and 7 bases from J, with 15 bases between. CDR3 length: 15 amino acids. Per the germline V gene, CDR1 is DFQATT and CDR2 is SNEGSKA (reference sequence).

The gene calls are TRBV12-3 or TRBV12-4 and TRBJ1-4, with 9 nucleotides matching TRBD1. The CDR3 covers 15 residues. The V segment lost 1 base and the J segment 8 bases; nucleotides outside the gene matches: 5. CDR3 residues: CASSLGGTGYEKLFF. The CDR3 DNA reads as TGTGCCAGCAGTTTAGGCGGGACAGGGTACGAAAAACTGTTTTTT.

This clonotype turned up a few times. The rearrangement uses TRBV7-8 and TRBJ1-6; possible D gene TRBD1, 5 bases. The germline V gene encodes CDR1 SGHVS and CDR2 FQNEAQ. The CDR3 runs 15 residues. The V end lost 0 bases, the J end lost 10 bases, and 13 bases lay between the germline ends. The CDR3 loop reads CASSLAGGESSPLHF. Here the CDR3 DNA reads TGTGCCAGCAGCTTAGCAGGAGGGGAGAGCTCACCCCTCCACTTT.

The chain is built from TRBV30 and TRBJ2-3, with D unresolved. The CDR3 runs to 15 residues. Germline values: CDR1 GTSNPN, CDR2 SVGIG (reference sequence). Trimming left V 1 base short and J 5 bases short, with 16 bases between. CDR3 sequence reads: CAWSAPVLSRDTQYF. CDR3 DNA: TGTGCCTGGAGTGCCCCGGTCCTCAGCCGAGATACGCAGTATTTT.

This clonotype was counted only a few times. This sequence joins TRBV7-8 and TRBJ2-3, with 10 positions matching TRBD2. V gave up 2 bases and J gave up 5 bases; unmatched junction bases: 10. Germline V gene lookup returns CDR1 SGHVS and CDR2 FQNEAQ. This CDR3 spans 17 amino acids. The CDR3 DNA is TGTGCCAGCAGCTTAAGAGCGGGAGGGCCCGGTAGAGATACGCAGTATTTT. It specifies CASSLRAGGPGRDTQYF.

V is TRBV5-5 and J is TRBJ1-2, with D possibly matching TRBD1 (6 bases). V gave up 4 bases and J gave up 4 bases, with 14 bases separating them. The CDR3 contains 14 residues. Germline CDR1 SGHKS, CDR2 YYEKEE (reference sequence). In DNA form, the CDR3 reads TGTGCCAGCAGCCAACAGACAGGCTCCTATGGCTACACCTTC. It encodes CASSQQTGSYGYTF.

The chain is built from TRBV24-1 and TRBJ2-1; TRBD2 aligns across 8 bases. Germline trimming cut 6 bases from V and 0 bases from J; bases unmatched to any gene: 3. The CDR3 loop spans 15 amino acids. CDR1 and CDR2 (germline): KGHDR, SFDVKD. CDR3 sequence (DNA): TGTGCCACCAGTCTTAGCGGGGTCTCCTACAATGAGCAGTTCTTC. Residues: CATSLSGVSYNEQFF.

The CDR3 DNA reads TGTGCCAGCAGACACGGGACCAGGAGGGAGCAGTTCTTC. This codes for CASRHGTRREQFF. This chain links TRBV7-2 with TRBJ2-1; D might be TRBD1 or TRBD2, each matching 5 bases. Trimming removed 6 bases at V and 10 bases at J, with 16 bases between. The CDR3 covers 13 residues. Germline values: CDR1 SGHTA, CDR2 FQGNSA. The full variable domain, completed using reference TRBV7-2 and TRBJ2-1, is GAGVSQSPSNKVTEKGKDVELRCDPISGHTALYWYRQSLGQGLEFLIYFQGNSAPDKSGLPSDRFSAERTGGSVSTLTIQRTQQEDSAVYLCASRHGTRREQFFGPGTRLTVL.

This clonotype showed up just a few times. The J gene is TRBJ1-2, the V gene TRBV12-3 or TRBV12-4, with D possibly being TRBD1 (6 bases). V gave up 6 bases and J gave up 6 bases, with 14 bases separating them. This CDR3 is 13 amino acids long. CDR3 loop: CASRRGQGDGYTF. The CDR3 DNA reads TGTGCCAGCAGGAGGGGACAAGGGGATGGCTACACCTTC.

The chain couples TRBV28 to TRBJ1-6; tentative D call: TRBD1 (6 bases). Looked up from germline, CDR1 is MDHEN and CDR2 is SYDVKM. The V end lost 3 bases, the J end lost 8 bases, and 11 bases lay between the germline ends. CDR3 size: 14 residues. CDR3: CASSLARGDSPLHF. The CDR3 DNA reads as TGTGCCAGCAGTTTGGCCAGGGGCGATTCACCCCTCCACTTT.